This is a list of T cell receptor beta chains from one sample in a study of immune evolution from preneoplasia to lung adenocarcinoma. Some clones are missing from TCRdb's copy, which holds only in-frame ones; the method was immunoSEQ multiplex PCR. The sample shows approximately 10,000 clones, 70% to 80% of them seen only once. What was sequenced was FFPE lung adenocarcinoma in situ tissue. These receptors all come from a person aged 55-79 years with lung adenocarcinoma. Both conserved end residues are part of each CDR3. A D gene is named only where the DNA matches it firmly. Expanded clones get a size class; other rows say once, few or many, or leave the size out.

14,-,TRBJ1-1,-,TRBV6-5,CATSGTDMNTEAFF,TGTGCCACCTCCGGGACGGACATGAACACTGAAGCTTTCTTT
15,-,TRBJ2-2,TRBD1,TRBV5-1,CASSPPGQGAGELFF,TGCGCCAGCAGCCCGCCGGGACAGGGAGCCGGGGAGCTGTTTTTT
11,-,TRBJ2-7,-,TRBV20-1,CSASRAYEQYF,TGCAGTGCTAGCCGGGCCTACGAGCAGTACTTC
12,-,TRBJ2-5,-,TRBV7-9,CASSILLGTQYF,TGTGCCAGCAGCATCCTTCTAGGGACCCAGTACTTC
15,few,TRBJ1-5,-,TRBV19,CASSIARLANQPQHF,TGTGCCAGTAGTATAGCAAGACTTGCAAATCAGCCCCAGCATTTT
15,-,TRBJ1-4,-,TRBV21-1,CASSGGEGTNEKLFF,TGTGCCAGCTCCGGGGGGGAGGGAACTAATGAAAAACTGTTTTTT
13,-,TRBJ2-7,-,TRBV27,CASSGHLSYEQYF,TGTGCCAGCAGCGGACACCTCTCCTACGAGCAGTACTTC
16,-,TRBJ1-5,TRBD1,TRBV28,CASSPGRTGFSQPQHF,TGTGCCAGCAGCCCGGGAAGGACAGGGTTTAGTCAGCCCCAGCATTTT
13,-,TRBJ1-2,TRBD1,TRBV15,CATSSVNRGGYTF,TGTGCCACCAGCAGTGTCAACAGGGGTGGCTACACCTTC
15,-,TRBJ1-1,TRBD1,TRBV19,CASRRQGARDTEAFF,TGTGCCAGTAGGCGACAGGGGGCTCGGGACACTGAAGCTTTCTTT
15,-,TRBJ1-5,-,TRBV7-2,CASSLGRGKNQPQHF,TGTGCCAGCAGCTTAGGTAGGGGTAAGAATCAGCCCCAGCATTTT